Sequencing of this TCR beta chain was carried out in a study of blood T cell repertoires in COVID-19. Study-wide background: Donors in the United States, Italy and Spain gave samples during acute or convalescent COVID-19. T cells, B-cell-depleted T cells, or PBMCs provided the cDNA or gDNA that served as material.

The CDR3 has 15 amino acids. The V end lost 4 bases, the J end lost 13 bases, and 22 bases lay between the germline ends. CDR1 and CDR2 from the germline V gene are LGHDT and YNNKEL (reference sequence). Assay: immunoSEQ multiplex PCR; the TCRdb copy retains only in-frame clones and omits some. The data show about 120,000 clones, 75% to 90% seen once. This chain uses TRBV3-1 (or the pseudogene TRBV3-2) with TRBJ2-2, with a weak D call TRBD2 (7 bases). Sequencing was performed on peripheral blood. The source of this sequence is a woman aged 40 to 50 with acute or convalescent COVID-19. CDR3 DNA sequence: TGTGCCAGCAGCCTCCGACCCCAGGGGAGGGATGTGCTGTTTTTT. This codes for CASSLRPQGRDVLFF.